This is a list of T cell receptor beta chains from one sample in a study of blood T cell repertoires in COVID-19. Repertoires were generated with immunoSEQ multiplex PCR, while TCRdb's copy carries only in-frame clones and drops some. The repertoire holds about 240,000 clones, with about 82% as singletons. Sequences were obtained from peripheral blood. Receptors originate from a man aged 45-65 years with COVID-19, enrolled during active disease. Both conserved end residues are part of each CDR3. D genes are given only for firm matches. Size is omitted from some rows. Given values are once, few, many or a class for expanded clones.

TRBD1	TRBV6-5	NA	TRBJ1-2	CASSYSPMTGGDGYTF	TGTGCCAGCAGTTACTCCCCTATGACAGGGGGAGATGGCTACACCTTC
TRBD1	TRBV2	few	TRBJ2-6	CASKKGTGGISGANVLTF	TGTGCCAGCAAAAAGGGGACAGGGGGAATCTCTGGGGCCAACGTCCTGACTTTC
NA	TRBV5-4	NA	TRBJ2-4	CASTQADRLAKNIQYF	TGTGCCAGCACCCAAGCCGACAGGCTAGCCAAAAACATTCAGTACTTC
TRBD1	TRBV7-3	NA	TRBJ1-4	CASGSPGQQNEKLFF	TGTGCCAGCGGATCGCCGGGACAGCAGAATGAAAAACTGTTTTTT
TRBD1	TRBV24-1	NA	TRBJ2-5	CATSVAPGQGAGETQYF	TGTGCCACCTCCGTGGCGCCGGGACAGGGGGCCGGGGAGACCCAGTACTTC
TRBD1	TRBV6-5	many	TRBJ1-2	CASSFPGQGSYGYTF	TGTGCCAGCAGTTTCCCGGGACAGGGGAGCTATGGCTACACCTTC
TRBD1	TRBV19	NA	TRBJ1-5	CASSTTGGGNQPQHF	TGTGCCAGTAGTACCACAGGGGGAGGTAATCAGCCCCAGCATTTT
NA	TRBV6-2/TRBV6-3	NA	TRBJ1-5	CASSSPGVSNQPQHF	TGTGCCAGCAGTTCCCCCGGGGTATCCAATCAGCCCCAGCATTTT
NA	TRBV9	few	TRBJ1-4	CASSPRWGDEKLFF	TGTGCCAGCAGCCCCCGGTGGGGCGACGAAAAACTGTTTTTT
NA	TRBV6-2/TRBV6-3	NA	TRBJ2-7	CASSYYLIQGGNYEQYF	TGTGCCAGCAGTTACTATCTCATCCAAGGGGGAAACTACGAGCAGTACTTC
TRBD1	TRBV10-3	NA	TRBJ2-1	CAISAGGDEQFF	TGTGCCATCAGCGCAGGGGGCGATGAGCAGTTCTTC
NA	TRBV27	NA	TRBJ1-2	CASYRVNYGYTF	TGTGCCAGCTACAGGGTTAACTATGGCTACACCTTC
NA	TRBV2	NA	TRBJ2-1	CASSLEGSSYNEQFF	TGTGCCAGCAGTCTGGAGGGGAGCTCCTACAATGAGCAGTTCTTC
NA	TRBV6-1	NA	TRBJ1-2	CASSEPQAFYGYTF	TGTGCCAGCAGTGAACCACAGGCGTTCTATGGCTACACCTTC
NA	TRBV5-1	NA	TRBJ1-4	CASSSTGPGEKLFF	TGCGCCAGCAGCTCGACAGGACCGGGGGAAAAACTGTTTTTT
NA	TRBV18	once	TRBJ1-3	CASSPPLEGHVSGNTIYF	TGTGCCAGCTCACCACCCCTCGAGGGACATGTCTCTGGAAACACCATATATTTT
TRBD1	TRBV5-8	few	TRBJ2-1	CASRRQGNEQFF	TGTGCCAGCAGAAGACAGGGAAATGAGCAGTTCTTC
TRBD2	TRBV19	NA	TRBJ2-7	CASSKTSAASFSYEQYF	TGTGCCAGTAGTAAGACTAGCGCGGCGTCATTCTCCTACGAGCAGTACTTC
NA	TRBV5-4	NA	TRBJ1-2	CASSAGEYGYTF	TGTGCCAGCAGCGCAGGGGAATATGGCTACACCTTC
TRBD1	TRBV6-6	NA	TRBJ2-4	CASSYSDRAVGIQYF	TGTGCCAGCAGTTACTCGGACAGGGCGGTTGGCATTCAGTACTTC
TRBD1	TRBV24-1	once	TRBJ2-3	CATSDIRDRASTDTQYF	TGTGCCACCAGTGACATCCGGGACAGAGCTAGCACAGATACGCAGTATTTT
NA	TRBV5-8	NA	TRBJ2-5	CASSLARGKTQYF	TGTGCCAGCAGCTTGGCTCGGGGGAAGACCCAGTACTTC
NA	TRBV21-1	NA	TRBJ1-2	CASSLFLTANYGYTF	TGTGCCAGCAGTCTTTTTTTGACAGCTAACTATGGCTACACCTTC
TRBD1	TRBV18	NA	TRBJ1-4	CASSQGGRVATNEKLFF	TGTGCCAGCTCGCAAGGGGGCCGGGTTGCAACTAATGAAAAACTGTTTTTT
TRBD1	TRBV29-1	NA	TRBJ1-5	CSVGDRVNQPQHF	TGCAGCGTAGGGGACAGGGTTAATCAGCCCCAGCATTTT
TRBD1	TRBV6-6	NA	TRBJ1-5	CASKTGGGGQPQHF	TGTGCCAGCAAAACAGGGGGCGGAGGACAGCCCCAGCATTTT